This TCR beta chain was captured in a study of cytomegalovirus exposure and HLA in healthy donors (dated by TCRdb to 2015 to 2018). Looking at the study overall: In an earlier analysis of some 550 of the donors, approximately 300 Gb of sequence data and some 100 million unique TCR beta sequences from about 180 million T cells were reported. An early release that covered around 590 HLA-typed donors contained approximately 320 gigabases of sequencing data and 70 million to 100 million unique TCR sequences. Of the 350 to 450 genotyped donors, about 84% fell in the genetic ancestry cluster associated with self-reported Caucasian donors. The study aimed to test whether cataloging public T cell receptors could reveal signatures of past pathogen exposure. The study profiled the T cell repertoires of 500 to 800 subjects by immunosequencing and related them to cytomegalovirus serostatus. In addition to the first cohort of hundreds of subjects, a separate validation cohort of 120 different subjects was used. To predict cytomegalovirus infection status, the study brought together high-throughput TCR immunosequencing, statistical association of individual TCRs with disease status, and machine learning. A later analysis re-examined previously published TCR beta repertoires from more than 650 donors and added high-resolution HLA genotyping to investigate patterns of TCR occurrence. The later analysis used no new phenotypic data to find candidate immune exposures, relying instead on TCR beta sequences and their occurrence across donors. An earlier analysis of approximately 630 of the donors applied high-throughput TCR beta sequencing to assess whether each TCR beta V gene segment acted as functional or pseudogenic. Donor age, sex, ethnicity and CMV serostatus were compiled together with the repertoire data. A later genetic analysis used genome-wide SNP genotypes for about 65% of the 666 donors, treating that subset as a discovery cohort. Every discovery cohort repertoire had been produced on one sequencing platform. HLA typing included class I and class II loci at four-digit resolution. The number of typed donors differed by locus: about 629-630 for A, B, C, DRB1 and DQB1; roughly 510 for DQA1; about 600 for DPA1; and about 450 for DPB1. Because of strong linkage in the cohort, a few DR-DQ haplotypes were treated as single units for association and clustering. Across 398 genotyped donors of the cohort, an average of approximately 240,000 unique TCR beta nucleotide sequences per donor were sequenced, and roughly 17% of those sequences were non-productive.

Overall results and qualifications from the work: Compared with equally common non-associated chains, HLA-associated TCR beta chains in a later analysis were more clonally expanded and had lower generation probabilities. According to a later analysis, parvovirus B19, influenza, CMV and Epstein-Barr virus appeared linked to several top co-occurrence clusters. A later genetic analysis associated a missense DCLRE1C variant with V-gene and J-gene trimming of TCR beta chains, and an independent cohort replicated the association. The sequencing pipeline was judged likely to have produced a cluster of highly shared sequence variants as a technical artifact. Some IMGT-functional V segments, including TRBV6-2 and TRBV6-3, could not be distinguished by the 87-base-pair reads and were therefore excluded. In vitro tests confirmed that a few of the cytomegalovirus-associated TCR beta chains recognize cytomegalovirus antigens. A later genetic analysis reported fewer N-insertions in productive TCRs among donors in an Asian-associated ancestry cluster than the 666-donor mean. In the study, approximately 160 TCR beta chains were listed as associated with cytomegalovirus. Correlated functional status among segregating V segments might be attributable to linkage disequilibrium, but an unknown experimental factor could not be ruled out. Because counts were too low, about 15 rarely observed V segments, including chromosome 9 orphons, were left out of the earlier analysis of a few hundred of the donors. For the cohort, immune exposure information was limited to CMV serostatus. According to a later analysis, most CMV-associated TCR beta chains appeared to be HLA-restricted, and the HLA associations seemed to be driven largely by CMV exposure. Because HLA typing was unavailable for some donors at each locus, only the typed subset was used in association tests. It was suggested by the authors that the approach could potentially be generalized to other disease states and immunological phenotypes. Cytomegalovirus status was reported to be diagnosed by the classifier with high specificity and sensitivity in both the original and validation cohorts. A further reported finding was that TCR beta sequences accurately predicted the HLA-A and HLA-B alleles for most subjects in the first cohort. In an earlier analysis of approximately 590 of the donors, most TCR beta V segments appeared in productive rearrangements about 87% or about 30% of the time, broadly matching IMGT annotations. The presence/absence analyses assumed that sequencing depth was roughly uniform across donors, and that assumption may not be true. A later analysis found that TCR association rates varied across HLA loci, with DRB1 alleles showing the most associated TCRs and HLA-C alleles the fewest. When HLA alleles, especially DR and DQ, strongly co-occurred, TCR associations were difficult to assign to individual alleles. Most TCR sequences were seen in very few donors, while some public TCRs were found in many individuals. This cohort had only TCR beta chains sequenced, and the lack of alpha or paired-chain data limited which features could be detected. In a later analysis, some 18,000 TCR beta sequences were associated with specific HLA alleles at a false discovery rate of 0.05.

Including the terminal cysteine and phenylalanine, the CDR3 comprises 17 residues. The DNA shown is the 51-base CDR3, in frame from base 1. V and J are truncated by 3 bases and 1 base respectively, leaving an intervening sequence of 19 bases. From a lookup of the germline V gene, CDR1 and CDR2 are SGDLS and YYNGEE. The cohort consisted of 650 to 850 healthy bone marrow donors. All cohort members were sampled while nominally healthy, although unrecorded immune exposures were likely present. The donor was CMV seropositive and was included in the group of 250 to 350 seropositive cohort members. Every donor gave a peripheral blood sample, and the peripheral blood mononuclear cells from that sample were used for TCR beta sequencing. Genomic DNA extraction from the blood cell samples was performed with the Qiagen DNeasy Blood Extraction Kit. The library was prepared using the immunoSEQ multiplex PCR assay. For the multiplex PCR, a mixture combining 60 forward primers for TCR Vbeta segments and 13 reverse primers for TCR Jbeta segments was used. The CDR3 region of rearranged TCR beta genes was amplified from genomic DNA by a multiplex PCR assay. The amplified TCR beta libraries were sequenced on the Illumina HiSeq System as 87-base-pair reads. The study's processing was this. A later analysis tallied 75 million to 95 million unique TCR beta chains across the 640 or so repertoires, and approximately 11 million of those chains were shared by two or more donors. Raw reads were error-corrected and collapsed into unique sequences by a nearest-neighbor algorithm in which closely related sequences were merged to remove PCR and sequencing errors. Alignment of CDR3 sequences to IMGT reference sequences was used to assign V, D and J gene segments. For a sequence to be retained, a match of at least six nucleotides to both a V gene segment and a J gene segment was required. A rearrangement was called productive if the CDR3 had no stop codons and remained in frame with V and J, and every other rearrangement was called non-productive. CDR3 was defined by IMGT convention, running from the second conserved V-encoded cysteine to the conserved J-encoded phenylalanine. In an earlier analysis of roughly 610 of the donors, sequences lacking an unambiguous match to a single V gene segment were excluded. In an earlier analysis of around 590 of the donors, a V segment was called functional when productive rearrangements were above 56.7%, and segregating when the standard deviation between donors exceeded 5%. A statistical classification framework was developed to diagnose cytomegalovirus status using the catalog of TCR beta chain sequences. In a later analysis, TCR nucleotide sequences were compared against IMGT/GENE-DB human TR gene sequences so that V and J genes could be assigned. A later analysis assigned CDR3 sequences and most-parsimonious VDJ recombination scenarios with the TCRdist pipeline. In a later analysis, each TCR beta chain was defined by its CDR3 amino acid sequence together with its V-gene family, and reads without a unique V-gene family were excluded. As a way to deal with suspected cross-contamination and a sequencing artifact, a later analysis dropped roughly 600 nucleotide sequences that were highly shared and had low generation probability. In a later analysis, a clonal expansion index for each public chain was calculated from normalized within-repertoire ranks of inferred template counts. In a later analysis, generation probabilities were computed using a VDJ recombination model fitted to out-of-frame rearrangements, and the results were checked against IGoR. In a later analysis, hypergeometric tests were used to score TCR-TCR, TCR-HLA and TCR-CMV co-occurrence, with a repertoire-size bias correction applied to TCR pairs. A later analysis estimated false discovery rates by permuting HLA or CMV assignments 20 times. In a later analysis, co-occurring TCRs were grouped using DBSCAN, with TCRdist sequence similarity added in when clustering inside HLA-allele-positive subsets. Co-occurrence clustering excluded repertoires with fewer than 30,000 or more than 120,000 public chains, plus five with anomalous nucleotide sharing. Drawn from immuneACCESS, this table holds only the in-frame rearrangements with V and J called that TCRdb kept. Clones are partly lost; checked studies trace under half to an unresolved V gene and leave the rest unexplained. Clone size and the V and J calls come from that table; the DNA yielded D and trimming. The sample table contains approximately 140,000 clones; only one count was recorded for approximately 83% of them. The top ten clonotypes cover roughly 4% of the sample.

As concerns this clone: Its cognate antigen has yet to be identified. Base qualities are missing; no much larger clone stands one base away.

This TCR derives from a man in his forties in good health and CMV-seropositive. Sequences were obtained from PBMCs. Rearrangement joined TRBV9 to TRBJ1-2, with a tentative D gene TRBD1 over 5 matching bases. The nucleotides read TGTGCCAGCAGCGAATCGGACGCCGTGGGGGGTAACTATGGCTACACCTTC. Its protein reads: CASSESDAVGGNYGYTF.